Each of the 25 T cell receptor beta chains below was sequenced from the same sample in a study of cytomegalovirus exposure and HLA in healthy donors. In the PCR, 60 Vbeta and 13 Jbeta primers were used. Generated by immunoSEQ multiplex PCR, the TCRdb table keeps only in-frame clones and is missing some. The listing contains fewer than 200,000 clones. Sequenced material: PBMCs. All receptors come from a man aged 25 to 40 in good health and CMV-seronegative.

The chain carries TRBV7-9 and TRBJ1-2, with 9 bases matching TRBD1. With 3 bases clipped from V and 5 bases from J, the junction kept 4 bases outside the gene matches. This CDR3 spans 14 amino acids. Germline V CDR1 and CDR2: SEHNR, FQNEAQ (reference sequence). The CDR3 loop reads CASSLEQGAYGYTF. Written as DNA, the CDR3 is TGTGCCAGCAGCTTGGAACAGGGGGCTTATGGCTACACCTTC.

The V call is TRBV30, the J call TRBJ2-5; TRBD1 matches 11 bases. The better agreement between TRBJ2-7 and the DNA end casts doubt on the J call. Germline V gives CDR1 GTSNPN, CDR2 SVGIG (reference sequence). The CDR3 loop spans 13 amino acids. CDR3 DNA sequence: TGTGCCTGGGGTTGGACAGGGGGCCACGAGCAGTACTTC. This translates into CAWGWTGGHEQYF.

The gene calls are TRBV4-2 and TRBJ2-3; 7 nucleotides align to TRBD2. CDR3 length equals 16 residues. Germline CDR1 LGHNA, CDR2 YNFKEQ. The ends lost 4 bases at V and 2 bases at J; junction bases unmatched: 9. The CDR3 DNA reads as TGTGCCAGCAGCCCCCTAGACAGCGGGGCCACAGATACGCAGTATTTT. Translated: CASSPLDSGATDTQYF.

The CDR3 reads CASSRTGGVDEQFF. As DNA, the CDR3 is TGCGCCAGCAGCCGGACAGGGGGGGTGGATGAGCAGTTCTTC. The gene calls are TRBV10-1 and TRBJ2-1, with 10 bases that match TRBD1. This CDR3 spans 14 amino acids. J gave up 8 bases and V 6 bases, and 7 bases lay outside the gene matches. Germline loops: CDR1 WNHNN, CDR2 SYGVQD (reference sequence).

The V call is TRBV28, the J call TRBJ1-2; D may be TRBD1 (5 bases). The germline gives CDR1 MDHEN, CDR2 SYDVKM. The CDR3 has 13 amino acids. The V and J ends lost 5 bases and 4 bases respectively, with 11 bases between them. The CDR3 nucleotides are TGTGCCAGCAGTCGACAGAAGATCTATGGCTACACCTTC. Its protein is CASSRQKIYGYTF.

The rearrangement uses TRBV13 and TRBJ2-5; 10 bases map to TRBD2. The V and J ends lost 5 bases and 5 bases, in that order; junction bases with no gene match: 8. This CDR3 spans 15 amino acids. From germline, CDR1 is PRHDT and CDR2 FYEKMQ (reference sequence). The CDR3 spells CASSVRRLAGETQYF. The DNA of the CDR3 is TGTGCCAGCAGCGTGAGGCGACTAGCGGGTGAGACCCAGTACTTC.

The chain combines TRBV19 with TRBJ2-2; 9 nucleotides line up with TRBD2. This CDR3 spans 15 amino acids. V was clipped by 3 bases and J by 3 bases; unmatched bases: 2. CDR1 LNHDA and CDR2 SQIVND come from the germline V gene (reference sequence). CDR3 sequence: CASSISGGHTGELFF. The CDR3 DNA is TGTGCCAGTAGTATTAGCGGGGGACACACCGGGGAGCTGTTTTTT.

The V call is TRBV18, the J call TRBJ1-3, with 7 nucleotides matching TRBD1. With 3 bases clipped from V and 0 bases from J, the junction kept 8 bases outside the gene matches. There are 17 residues in the CDR3. Germline CDR1 KGHSH, CDR2 LQKENI. CDR3: CASSPAGQSISGNTIYF. The DNA of the CDR3 is TGTGCCAGCTCACCCGCGGGACAGAGTATCTCTGGAAACACCATATATTTT.

The CDR3, as DNA: TGCGCCAGCAGCTCGGACTGGGCTTCCTACGAGCAGTACTTC. Translating it yields CASSSDWASYEQYF. This chain joins TRBV5-1 and TRBJ2-7; tentatively, D is TRBD2 (5 bases). This CDR3 comprises 14 residues. Germline V gene sequence: CDR1 SGHRS, CDR2 YFSETQ. The germline V and J ends were trimmed by 3 bases and 1 base, with 11 bases remaining between them.

This chain connects TRBV5-1 to TRBJ1-2; D may be TRBD1 (5 bases). The CDR3 spans 14 residues. Germline lookup yields CDR1 SGHRS and CDR2 YFSETQ. The V gene lost 7 bases and the J gene lost 3 bases, with 16 bases spanning the gap. CDR3 sequence reads: CASWDIGGDYGYTF. CDR3 in DNA: TGCGCCAGCTGGGATATCGGGGGGGACTATGGCTACACCTTC.

The chain links TRBV6-5 to TRBJ1-2; D ambiguous. Per the germline V gene, CDR1 is MNHEY and CDR2 is SVGAGI. The CDR3 length is 14 residues. V lost 2 bases and J 4 bases, leaving 11 bases between the germline ends. The CDR3 coding sequence is TGTGCCAGCAGTTACGGTGGCGGGTCCTATGGCTACACCTTC. Protein: CASSYGGGSYGYTF.

The chain joins TRBV5-1 to TRBJ1-2, with 10 bases fitting TRBD1. CDR1 and CDR2 from the germline V gene are SGHRS and YFSETQ. Trimming cost V 4 bases and J 6 bases; bases outside gene matches: 6. The CDR3 has 14 amino acids. The CDR3 DNA follows: TGCGCCAGCAGCCGACAGGGGGCGGAGGATGGCTACACCTTC. Protein sequence: CASSRQGAEDGYTF.

V is TRBV19 and J is TRBJ1-1; D gene ambiguous. Germline assignment: CDR1 LNHDA and CDR2 SQIVND (reference sequence). The CDR3 is 13 residues long. V dropped 5 bases and J dropped 1 base, with 8 bases sitting between them. CDR3 DNA sequence: TGTGCCAGTAGTCCCGCGGCGAACACTGAAGCTTTCTTT. Its protein is CASSPAANTEAFF. The full variable domain, in which reference TRBV19 and TRBJ1-1 provide the parts outside the CDR3, is DGGITQSPKYLFRKEGQNVTLSCEQNLNHDAMYWYRQDPGQGLRLIYYSQIVNDFQKGDIAEGYSVSREKKESFPLTVTSAQKNPTAFYLCASSPAANTEAFFGQGTRLTVV.

The V gene is TRBV5-1, the J gene TRBJ2-7; 9 bases map to TRBD1. The ends lost 0 bases at V and 7 bases at J; junction bases unmatched: 11. Germline lookup yields CDR1 SGHRS and CDR2 YFSETQ. This CDR3 is 16 amino acids long. DNA of the CDR3: TGCGCCAGCAGCTTGGACGGGACAGGGACATCGGGAGAGCAGTACTTC. This encodes CASSLDGTGTSGEQYF.

The genes are TRBV4-2 and TRBJ1-6, with D unclear. This CDR3 region has 15 residues. Trimming removed 0 bases at V and 5 bases at J, with 8 bases between. Germline CDR1 and CDR2: LGHNA and YNFKEQ. The CDR3 spells CASSQDRHHNSPLHF. CDR3 DNA: TGTGCCAGCAGCCAAGATAGACACCATAATTCACCCCTCCACTTT.

V and J are TRBV6-5 and TRBJ2-5, with a weak D call TRBD1 (6 bases). The tail of the sequence fits TRBJ2-7 better, so the J call may be wrong. CDR1 and CDR2 (germline): MNHEY, SVGAGI. This CDR3 region has 15 residues. CDR3 sequence reads: CASSYSPTGHYEQYF. As DNA, the CDR3 is TGTGCCAGCAGTTACTCTCCGACAGGCCACTACGAGCAGTACTTC.

The CDR3 region is CASSLTPGQGAYEQYF. The DNA of the CDR3 is TGTGCCAGCAGTCTAACCCCGGGACAGGGGGCCTACGAGCAGTACTTC. This chain connects TRBV28 to TRBJ2-7; 11 bases align to TRBD1. Losses at the gene ends were 5 bases for V and 2 bases for J; bases not matched to a gene: 8. The CDR3 length is 16 residues. Germline V gene data show CDR1 as MDHEN and CDR2 as SYDVKM.

The chain joins TRBV10-1 to TRBJ2-1; TRBD2 aligns across 10 bases. CDR1 is WNHNN, CDR2 SYGVQD, per germline (reference sequence). V shed 3 bases, J shed 6 bases, and the junction held 5 bases outside the gene matches. The CDR3 is 15 residues long. DNA of the CDR3: TGCGCCAGCAGTGATTATAGCGGGGGGCGCAATGAGCAGTTCTTC. Translated: CASSDYSGGRNEQFF.

The CDR3 DNA reads as TGTGCCTGGAGTGTCGGTACGGGGGGCAGCACAGATACGCAGTATTTT. Its protein product is CAWSVGTGGSTDTQYF. The J gene is TRBJ2-3, the V gene TRBV30; tentatively, D is TRBD2 (7 bases). V lost 0 bases and J 0 bases, leaving 13 bases between the germline ends. CDR3 length: 16 amino acids. Germline CDR1 and CDR2: GTSNPN and SVGIG (reference sequence).

The chain couples TRBV10-2 to TRBJ2-7, with no clear D. Germline loops: CDR1 WSHSY, CDR2 SAAADI. The CDR3 totals 13 residues. V was trimmed by 2 bases and J by 1 base, leaving 6 bases between them. As DNA, the CDR3 is TGCGCCAGCAGTGAGGACGGGTCCTACGAGCAGTACTTC. Amino acid sequence: CASSEDGSYEQYF.

The chain uses TRBV7-3 and TRBJ2-1; TRBD2 aligns across 7 bases. This CDR3 region has 13 residues. The V and J ends lost 2 bases and 15 bases, in that order; junction bases with no gene match: 10. Germline values: CDR1 SGHTA, CDR2 FQGTGA. The DNA of the CDR3 is TGTGCCAGCAGCTTATTTCTAGCGGAAAACCCGTTCTTC. It is translated as CASSLFLAENPFF. Supplemented by reference TRBV7-3 and TRBJ2-1, the full variable domain reads GAGVSQTPSNKVTEKGKYVELRCDPISGHTALYWYRQSLGQGPEFLIYFQGTGAADDSGLPNDRFFAVRPEGSVSTLKIQRTERGDSAVYLCASSLFLAENPFFGPGTRLTVL.

J is TRBJ2-1 and V is TRBV4-2, with 9 bases identical to TRBD2. J gave up 1 base and V 4 bases, and 8 bases lay outside the gene matches. The V gene's germline CDR1 is LGHNA and CDR2 YNFKEQ. The CDR3 is made up of 17 amino acids. In nucleotides, the CDR3 is TGTGCCAGCAGCCCTAATCTTAGCGGGAGTTCCTACAATGAGCAGTTCTTC. Translated, it gives CASSPNLSGSSYNEQFF.

V is TRBV5-6 and J is TRBJ2-5, with D perhaps TRBD2 (5 bases). V was shortened by 3 bases and J by 11 bases, with 20 bases between the two germline ends. The CDR3 runs 14 residues. Per the germline V gene, CDR1 is SGHDT and CDR2 is YYEEEE. DNA of the CDR3: TGTGCCAGCAGCTCCGCTACTAGTTGGCAACTGCAGTACTTC. This sequence encodes CASSSATSWQLQYF.

The genes are TRBV28 and TRBJ2-7; D is uncertain. The CDR3 runs 13 residues. V dropped 5 bases and J dropped 5 bases, with 13 bases sitting between them. The germline CDR1 and CDR2 sequences are MDHEN and SYDVKM. The CDR3 reads CASSILLENEQYF. In nucleotides, the CDR3 is TGTGCCAGCAGTATCCTGCTTGAGAACGAGCAGTACTTC. Using reference TRBV28 and TRBJ2-7 for the parts outside the CDR3, the full variable domain is DVKVTQSSRYLVKRTGEKVFLECVQDMDHENMFWYRQDPGLGLRLIYFSYDVKMKEKGDIPEGYSVSREKKERFSLILESASTNQTSMYLCASSILLENEQYFGPGTRLTVT.

The chain uses TRBV19 and TRBJ1-1, with a possible D match to TRBD1 (5 bases). In germline, CDR1 is LNHDA, CDR2 SQIVND (reference sequence). The CDR3 contains 13 residues. Between the trimmed V and J ends, which lost 3 bases and 0 bases, there was a span of 5 bases. The CDR3 reads CASSIRVNTEAFF. The DNA of the CDR3 is TGTGCCAGTAGTATCAGGGTGAACACTGAAGCTTTCTTT. Looking up the rest from reference TRBV19 and TRBJ1-1 gives the full variable domain: DGGITQSPKYLFRKEGQNVTLSCEQNLNHDAMYWYRQDPGQGLRLIYYSQIVNDFQKGDIAEGYSVSREKKESFPLTVTSAQKNPTAFYLCASSIRVNTEAFFGQGTRLTVV.